This T cell receptor beta chain was sequenced during a study of CD8+CD57+ T cells in acquired aplastic anemia. Study-wide background: DNA recovered from sorted CD4+ and CD8+ cells had a mean of approximately 3.5 ug. CD4+ cells from healthy donors averaged approximately 11 million reads. The study, taken as a whole, reports: Patients and controls had CD8+ Simpson's diversity values that were not significantly distinct. Nearly 30 was the count of CD8+ CDR3 sequences that patients shared with controls.

CDR1 LNHNV and CDR2 YYDKDF come from the germline V gene (reference sequence). The CDR3 has 12 amino acids. The V and J ends lost 0 bases and 11 bases respectively, with 11 bases between them. The template for TCR beta VDJ and CDR3 sequence profiling was genomic DNA. TCRdb used MiXCR to reprocess the reads, holding one entry per CDR3 protein. The sample has 200,000 to 250,000 distinct CDR3 sequences; 34% are singletons. In the case of this clonotype: Its specificity is unknown.

Sequencing was done on a sample of sorted CD4+, CD8+, or CD8+CD57+ T cells (not recorded which) from PBMCs. The rearrangement links TRBV15 to TRBJ2-7, with D unclear. This TCR derives from a human donor in good health, serving as a control. The DNA of the CDR3 is TGTGCCACCAGCAGAGACAGTGGGTCAGAGTACTTC. Its protein is CATSRDSGSEYF. Together with reference TRBV15 and TRBJ2-7, the CDR3 gives the full variable domain: DAMVIQNPRYQVTQFGKPVTLSCSQTLNHNVMYWYQQKSSQAPKLLFHYYDKDFNNEADTPDNFQSRRPNTSFCFLDIRSPGLGDTAMYLCATSRDSGSEYFGPGTRLTVT.